The 29 T cell receptor beta chains reported below all come from one sample, sequenced in a study of T cells expressing NK-cell markers. TCRdb reanalyzed the 5' RACE reads and collapses them to one entry per CDR3 protein, without DNA. The record lists about 260,000 distinct CDR3 sequences, of which the ten most abundant hold roughly 4.2%. The sample taken for sequencing was blood T cells: a sorted CD56 or NKG2C T cell subset, CD4+ or CD8+ T cells, or bulk PBMC T cells (not recorded which). These receptors were obtained from a woman aged 18-70 years in good health.

The chain couples TRBV12-3 or TRBV12-4 to TRBJ2-1; as DNA is missing, the TRBD1 call by TCRdb cannot be tested. The CDR3 totals 15 residues. The CDR3 region is CASRGQVGSYNEQFF.

The chain uses TRBV28 and TRBJ2-3. The CDR3 is made up of 11 amino acids. From germline, CDR1 is MDHEN and CDR2 SYDVKM. The chain's CDR3 is CASRRTDTQYF. Full variable domain (outside the CDR3, taken from reference TRBV28 and TRBJ2-3): DVKVTQSSRYLVKRTGEKVFLECVQDMDHENMFWYRQDPGLGLRLIYFSYDVKMKEKGDIPEGYSVSREKKERFSLILESASTNQTSMYLCASRRTDTQYFGPGTRLTVL.

V is TRBV15 and J is TRBJ2-1; as DNA is missing, the TRBD1 call by TCRdb cannot be tested. The V gene's germline CDR1 is LNHNV and CDR2 YYDKDF (reference sequence). The CDR3 covers 16 residues. The CDR3 sequence is CATSRGGVSADNEQFF.

This chain's CDR3 is CAWTSYNEQFF. The chain links TRBV30 to TRBJ2-1. The germline gives CDR1 GTSNPN, CDR2 SVGIG (reference sequence). CDR3 length: 11 residues.

V is TRBV29-1 and J is TRBJ1-1. This CDR3 is 11 amino acids long. Germline V lookup: CDR1 SQVTM, CDR2 ANQGSEA. The CDR3 region is CSVGESTEAFF.

V is TRBV20-1 and J is TRBJ1-5; there is no DNA to check the TCRdb D call of TRBD1. The CDR3 is made up of 16 amino acids. CDR1 DFQATT and CDR2 SNEGSKA come from the germline V gene (reference sequence). CDR3 sequence reads: CSARDSHRGSNQPQHF.

The chain's CDR3 is CSASDRNEQFF. The chain carries TRBV20-1 and TRBJ2-1. Per the germline V gene, CDR1 is DFQATT and CDR2 is SNEGSKA (reference sequence). The CDR3 covers 11 residues.

The gene calls are TRBV12-3 or TRBV12-4 and TRBJ2-7; TCRdb lists TRBD1, though no DNA is available to test this call. CDR3 size: 15 residues. The CDR3 spells CASTYTGQGFRDQYF.

The chain is built from TRBV7-2 and TRBJ2-3; without DNA, the TCRdb call of TRBD2 cannot be checked. Germline CDR1 is SGHTA and CDR2 is FQGNSA. The CDR3 is made up of 15 amino acids. CDR3 loop: CASSPGRSGWHTQYF.

The chain uses TRBV28 and TRBJ2-2; TCRdb's assignment of TRBD2 cannot be checked, as there is no DNA. This CDR3 contains 15 residues. Germline V gene lookup returns CDR1 MDHEN and CDR2 SYDVKM. CDR3 loop: CASSPSGSHTGELFF.

The rearrangement links TRBV6-2 or TRBV6-3 to TRBJ2-1. The CDR3 is 13 amino acids. Germline V gives CDR1 MNHEY, CDR2 SVGEGT. CDR3: CASRIHPDNEQFF.

The gene calls are TRBV7-3 and TRBJ1-6. Germline V gene lookup returns CDR1 SGHTA and CDR2 FQGTGA. The CDR3 is 14 residues long. CDR3 in amino acids: CASSPGGDNSPLHF.

The chain uses TRBV5-1 and TRBJ2-2; TCRdb lists TRBD2, though no DNA is available to test this call. CDR1 SGHRS and CDR2 YFSETQ come from the germline V gene. This CDR3 is built from 15 residues. This CDR3 is CASTALASNTGELFF. Together with reference TRBV5-1 and TRBJ2-2, the CDR3 gives the full variable domain: KAGVTQTPRYLIKTRGQQVTLSCSPISGHRSVSWYQQTPGQGLQFLFEYFSETQRNKGNFPGRFSGRQFSNSRSEMNVSTLELGDSALYLCASTALASNTGELFFGEGSRLTVL.

The CDR3 spells CASRPTGAGELFF. V and J are TRBV2 and TRBJ2-2; there is no DNA to check the TCRdb D call of TRBD1. The CDR3 extends over 13 amino acids. Looked up from germline, CDR1 is SNHLY and CDR2 is FYNNEI.

The CDR3: CASSPSPGATLFLSNEQFF. This chain joins TRBV12-3 or TRBV12-4 and TRBJ2-1; lacking DNA, the TRBD1 call made by TCRdb goes unchecked. This CDR3 spans 19 amino acids.

CDR3 sequence reads: CASSLATTYEQYF. The rearrangement uses TRBV5-1 and TRBJ2-7. This CDR3 is 13 amino acids long. Per germline, CDR1 SGHRS and CDR2 YFSETQ.

CDR3 in amino acids: CASSSLYEQFF. This sequence joins TRBV12-3 or TRBV12-4 and TRBJ2-1. The CDR3 covers 11 residues.

This chain uses TRBV20-1 with TRBJ2-5; TCRdb's D gene call, TRBD2, goes unchecked for lack of DNA. CDR1 and CDR2 from the germline V gene are DFQATT and SNEGSKA (reference sequence). CDR3 length: 16 amino acids. This CDR3 reads CSARDQVGGRWETQYF.

The chain recombines TRBV4-1 with TRBJ1-4; the TRBD1 assignment by TCRdb is unverifiable without DNA. The CDR3 has 16 residues. The germline gives CDR1 MGHRA, CDR2 YSYEKL. The CDR3 is CASSHMSLGTSEKLFF.

The chain employs TRBV7-2 and TRBJ1-3. This CDR3 spans 15 amino acids. The germline CDR1 and CDR2 sequences are SGHTA and FQGNSA. The CDR3 sequence: CASSTERPLGNTIYF.

The rearrangement joins TRBV7-2 to TRBJ2-2; TCRdb's assignment of TRBD2 cannot be checked, as there is no DNA. The CDR3 spans 16 residues. CDR1 is SGHTA, CDR2 FQGNSA, per germline. The CDR3: CASSFSRTSDTGELFF.

CDR3 protein: CASSLGGVGSPLHF. The chain has TRBV7-2 and TRBJ1-6; TCRdb calls TRBD1, which cannot be checked without DNA. Looked up from germline, CDR1 is SGHTA and CDR2 is FQGNSA. The CDR3 length is 14 residues.

The chain has TRBV28 and TRBJ2-1; TCRdb gives TRBD1 as the D gene, but with no DNA this cannot be confirmed. Germline V gene lookup returns CDR1 MDHEN and CDR2 SYDVKM. The CDR3 runs to 16 residues. CDR3 region: CASSQARDRGEDEQFF.

The CDR3 region is CASSPNPDTQYF. V usage is TRBV6-6 and J usage is TRBJ2-3. Germline V CDR1 and CDR2: MNHNY, SVGAGI (reference sequence). This CDR3 comprises 12 residues.

This chain uses TRBV18 with TRBJ2-7. The CDR3 extends over 13 amino acids. Germline V lookup: CDR1 KGHSH, CDR2 LQKENI. The CDR3 here is CASSPGAPYEQYF.

The V call is TRBV10-3, the J call TRBJ1-2; the TCRdb D gene call, TRBD1, has no DNA to confirm it. Germline V CDR1 and CDR2: ENHRY, SYGVKD. This CDR3 region has 15 residues. CDR3 loop: CAISASTGNGDGYTF.

The chain has TRBV4-2 and TRBJ1-3; TCRdb lists TRBD1, though no DNA is available to test this call. CDR1 and CDR2 from the germline V gene are LGHNA and YNFKEQ. The CDR3 runs 16 residues. The CDR3 loop is CASSQDRVDSGNTIYF.

This chain uses TRBV5-1 with TRBJ1-1; without DNA, the TCRdb call of TRBD1 cannot be checked. The CDR3 is made up of 13 amino acids. Germline V gene sequence: CDR1 SGHRS, CDR2 YFSETQ. CDR3 sequence reads: CASSSGVGAEAFF.

The chain combines TRBV20-1 with TRBJ2-5; no DNA is available, so the TRBD1 call from TCRdb remains unchecked. CDR3 size: 13 residues. Germline CDR1 and CDR2: DFQATT and SNEGSKA (reference sequence). CDR3: CSASGGGQETQYF.